The text below deals with one T cell receptor (beta chain). The data are from a study of blood T cell repertoires in COVID-19. Generated by immunoSEQ multiplex PCR, the TCRdb table keeps only in-frame clones and is missing some. Here the sample spans around 150,000 clones, roughly 82% being singletons. This TCR came from a woman in her 50s in a cohort sampled during active or convalescent COVID-19. Material: peripheral blood.

The CDR3 DNA follows: TGCGCCAGCAGGCAACAGGGGGCGCGTGAAAAACTGTTTTTT. Protein: CASRQQGAREKLFF. The chain uses TRBV4-1 and TRBJ1-4, with 9 bases lining up with TRBD1. Trimming cost V 6 bases and J 7 bases; bases outside gene matches: 6. The CDR3 consists of 14 residues. Germline values: CDR1 MGHRA, CDR2 YSYEKL.